These 28 T cell receptor beta chains originate from one sample sequenced in a study of blood T cells in healthy people across ages. Together with a sample-barcoded 5' primer, a J-beta primer mix was included in a second PCR lasting roughly 6 to 12 cycles. Via MiXCR, TCRdb re-called the 5' RACE reads, giving one row per CDR3 protein. The top ten clones hold roughly 22% of a sample with more than 650,000 distinct CDR3 sequences, about 24% of them seen once. The material sequenced was blood. The receptors come from a man between 65 and 85 years old in good health.

The CDR3 spells CASSMHDSGANVLTF. The CDR3 region has the DNA TGTGCCAGCAGCATGCATGACTCTGGGGCCAACGTCCTGACTTTC. This chain connects TRBV12-3 or TRBV12-4 to TRBJ2-6; D remains unclear. The CDR3 totals 15 residues. V shed 6 bases and J shed 0 bases, with 9 bases lying between them.

V usage is TRBV12-3 or TRBV12-4 and J usage is TRBJ2-5; D possibly uses TRBD1 or TRBD2 (5 bases each). V was cut by 6 bases and J by 2 bases, with 10 bases left in between. CDR3 length: 13 amino acids. This CDR3 is CASRSGTQETQYF. The CDR3 DNA is TGTGCCAGCAGATCCGGGACGCAAGAGACCCAGTACTTC.

This chain uses TRBV13 with TRBJ2-7, with D possibly TRBD2 on 5 matching bases. Germline assignment: CDR1 PRHDT and CDR2 FYEKMQ (reference sequence). This CDR3 contains 13 residues. V lost 5 bases to trimming and J lost 5 bases, with 13 bases between them. CDR3 residues: CASSLERAHEQYF. As DNA, the CDR3 is TGTGCCAGCAGCCTCGAGAGGGCCCACGAGCAGTACTTC.

The chain links TRBV9 to TRBJ2-3; unclear D gene. This CDR3 region has 16 residues. Germline CDR1 is SGDLS and CDR2 is YYNGEE. Trimming left V 0 bases short and J 3 bases short, with 14 bases between. The CDR3 DNA follows: TGTGCCAGCAGCGTAGGAATCGGGTTCAGTACAGATACGCAGTATTTT. Translating it yields CASSVGIGFSTDTQYF.

In its sample, this clonotype was seen a few times. This sequence joins TRBV12-3 or TRBV12-4 and TRBJ1-5; 7 bases line up with TRBD1. V was clipped by 3 bases and J by 4 bases; unmatched bases: 6. This CDR3 region has 15 residues. The chain's CDR3 is CASSLVATGNQPQHF. The CDR3 coding sequence is TGTGCCAGCAGTTTGGTAGCGACAGGGAATCAGCCCCAGCATTTT.

This clonotype has only a few counts. V gene TRBV20-1 combines with J gene TRBJ2-3; D perhaps matches TRBD2 (5 bases). The germline V and J ends were trimmed by 1 base and 5 bases, with 13 bases remaining between them. This CDR3 spans 14 amino acids. Looked up from germline, CDR1 is DFQATT and CDR2 is SNEGSKA (reference sequence). This CDR3 is CSARVGSTKDTQYF. The CDR3 coding sequence is TGCAGTGCTAGAGTAGGGAGTACTAAAGATACGCAGTATTTT.

This chain connects TRBV20-1 to TRBJ1-1; a weak D match, TRBD1 (6 bases). V lost 0 bases, J lost 1 base, and 12 bases lay in between. Germline-derived CDR1 and CDR2 are DFQATT and SNEGSKA (reference sequence). This CDR3 comprises 15 residues. The CDR3 loop reads CSAREPGQKNTEAFF. The CDR3 bases are TGCAGTGCTAGAGAGCCCGGACAGAAGAACACTGAAGCTTTCTTT.

This clonotype was counted between two and nine times. The CDR3 loop reads CASSERTGGSYNSPLHF. The CDR3 nucleotides are TGTGCCAGCAGCGAACGGACAGGGGGCTCCTATAATTCACCCCTCCACTTT. The chain uses TRBV3-1 and TRBJ1-6; 10 bases agree with TRBD1. The CDR3 runs to 17 residues. Trimming removed 5 bases from V and 0 bases from J; junction bases left unmatched: 4. Germline loops: CDR1 LGHDT, CDR2 YNNKEL (reference sequence). Full variable domain (remainder filled in from reference TRBV3-1 and TRBJ1-6): DTAVSQTPKYLVTQMGNDKSIKCEQNLGHDTMYWYKQDSKKFLKIMFSYNNKELIINETVPNRFSPKSPDKAHLNLHINSLELGDSAVYFCASSERTGGSYNSPLHFGNGTRLTVT.

The rearrangement links TRBV5-5 to TRBJ1-6; D not resolved. Trimming removed 0 bases from V and 7 bases from J, with 20 bases in between. There are 18 residues in the CDR3. The germline gives CDR1 SGHKS, CDR2 YYEKEE (reference sequence). As DNA, the CDR3 is TGTGCCAGCAGCTTGGACTCTACCCGACGGGAAGCGAATTCACCCCTCCACTTT. Translation gives CASSLDSTRREANSPLHF.

V and J are TRBV5-5 and TRBJ2-3; D is uncertain. V lost 3 bases to trimming and J lost 2 bases, with 10 bases between them. CDR3 length: 14 residues. Per the germline V gene, CDR1 is SGHKS and CDR2 is YYEKEE (reference sequence). This CDR3 is CASSYRAITDTQYF. The CDR3 nucleotides read TGTGCCAGCAGCTACCGGGCGATCACAGATACGCAGTATTTT. The whole variable domain, remainder taken from reference TRBV5-5 and TRBJ2-3, is DAGVTQSPTHLIKTRGQQVTLRCSPISGHKSVSWYQQVLGQGPQFIFQYYEKEERGRGNFPDRFSARQFPNYSSELNVNALLLGDSALYLCASSYRAITDTQYFGPGTRLTVL.

The chain recombines TRBV6-5 with TRBJ2-3; D may be TRBD1 or TRBD2 (6 bases each). This CDR3 is 14 amino acids long. The V and J ends lost 10 bases and 6 bases respectively, with 20 bases between them. Germline CDR1 reads MNHEY; CDR2 reads SVGAGI. CDR3 amino acids: CATRGIGSGDTQYF. CDR3 sequence (DNA): TGTGCCACCAGGGGAATCGGTAGCGGTGATACGCAGTATTTT.

This chain links TRBV6-1 with TRBJ2-7; 9 bases agree with TRBD1. This CDR3 comprises 15 residues. V was clipped by 2 bases and J by 0 bases; unmatched bases: 2. The V gene's germline CDR1 is MNHNS and CDR2 SASEGT. The CDR3 protein is CASSEQTGGSYEQYF. The CDR3 nucleotides read TGTGCCAGCAGTGAACAGACAGGGGGCTCCTACGAGCAGTACTTC.

CDR3: CASSYRLAGGYNEQFF. The CDR3 DNA is TGTGCCAGCAGTTACAGACTAGCGGGGGGATACAATGAGCAGTTCTTC. This chain connects TRBV27 to TRBJ2-1; 13 bases align to TRBD2. Germline V gives CDR1 MNHEY, CDR2 SMNVEV (reference sequence). V dropped 4 bases and J dropped 4; count of bases not matched to a gene: 4. There are 16 residues in the CDR3.

This clonotype was found many times. The chain joins TRBV25-1 to TRBJ2-4, with a tentative D call TRBD1 (5 bases). Between the trimmed V and J ends, which lost 4 bases and 1 base, there was a span of 8 bases. This CDR3 has 14 residues. Germline assignment: CDR1 MGHDK and CDR2 SYGVNS. The CDR3 region is CASSVSGAKNIQYF. The CDR3 nucleotides read TGTGCCAGCAGTGTTTCAGGGGCCAAAAACATTCAGTACTTC.

This clonotype has more than one count but fewer than ten. V and J are TRBV4-1 and TRBJ2-3; TRBD2 might be the D (6 bases). Trimming cost V 1 base and J 0 bases, with 17 bases left between them. The germline V gene has CDR1 MGHRA and CDR2 YSYEKL. The CDR3 contains 18 residues. The CDR3 nucleotides are TGCGCCAGCAGCCAAGGCCCACAACGGGAGACTAGCACAGATACGCAGTATTTT. The encoded protein is CASSQGPQRETSTDTQYF.

The V gene is TRBV11-2, the J gene TRBJ2-7; 8 bases match TRBD2. V gave up 1 base and J gave up 5 bases; unmatched junction bases: 4. In germline, CDR1 is SGHAT, CDR2 FQNNGV. The length of the CDR3 is 14 residues. The CDR3 DNA reads TGTGCCAGCAGCTTAGCTCGCGGGGGGAACGAGCAGTACTTC. This encodes CASSLARGGNEQYF.

The CDR3 is CAISESGLAGLNEQFF. The CDR3 DNA reads TGTGCCATCAGTGAGTCAGGACTAGCGGGCCTCAATGAGCAGTTCTTC. The chain couples TRBV10-3 to TRBJ2-1, with 11 bases identical to TRBD2. The CDR3 contains 16 residues. CDR1 ENHRY and CDR2 SYGVKD come from the germline V gene. The ends lost 0 bases at V and 6 bases at J; junction bases unmatched: 4.

CDR3 nucleotides: TGTGCCAGCAGCTTATACGACTACGAGCAGTACGTC. It codes for CASSLYDYEQYV. The chain joins TRBV5-8 to TRBJ2-7; D uncertain. Germline CDR1 reads SGHTS; CDR2 reads YDEGEE. Trimming cost V 2 bases and J 3 bases, with 6 bases left between them. The CDR3 is made up of 12 amino acids.

This clonotype was seen more than once but under ten times. The V and J genes are TRBV12-3 or TRBV12-4 and TRBJ2-2; TRBD2 agrees at 9 bases. V lost 10 bases to trimming and J lost 6 bases; unmatched junction nucleotides: 9. The CDR3 has 14 amino acids. The CDR3 protein is CATSGTSSAGELFF. CDR3 nucleotide sequence: TGTGCCACCTCCGGGACTAGCAGCGCCGGGGAGCTGTTTTTT.

The table lists this clonotype with a few counts. The CDR3 sequence is CATPWGREAFF. CDR3 coding DNA: TGTGCCACTCCGTGGGGGAGGGAAGCTTTCTTT. The chain joins TRBV2 to TRBJ1-1; the D gene is possibly TRBD1 (5 bases). This CDR3 has 11 residues. In germline, CDR1 is SNHLY, CDR2 FYNNEI. Trimming cost V 10 bases and J 8 bases, with 14 bases left between them.

J is TRBJ1-2 and V is TRBV19; TRBD1 is a possible D gene (5 bases). From germline, CDR1 is LNHDA and CDR2 SQIVND (reference sequence). The CDR3 contains 15 residues. V lost 6 bases and J lost 1, with 15 bases in between. CDR3 DNA sequence: TGTGCCAGTAGCCCCGGGACCTACCGTAACTATGGCTACACCTTC. It yields the protein CASSPGTYRNYGYTF. The complete variable domain, with remaining parts taken from reference TRBV19 and TRBJ1-2, reads DGGITQSPKYLFRKEGQNVTLSCEQNLNHDAMYWYRQDPGQGLRLIYYSQIVNDFQKGDIAEGYSVSREKKESFPLTVTSAQKNPTAFYLCASSPGTYRNYGYTFGSGTRLTVV.

A note on this clonotype: As the CDR3 is not closed by the conserved phenylalanine or tryptophan, this likely results from a read error. The chain combines TRBV24-1 with TRBJ2-5; 11 bases map to TRBD2. The CDR3 sequence is 16 residues long. J gave up 5 bases and V 4 bases, and 8 bases lay outside the gene matches. Per the germline V gene, CDR1 is KGHDR and CDR2 is SFDVKD. DNA of the CDR3: TGTGCCACCAGTGACCTCGGACTAGCGGGTCGGGAGACCCAGTACCTC. Amino acids: CATSDLGLAGRETQYL.

A few counts support this clonotype. This sequence joins TRBV29-1 and TRBJ1-3, with a possible D match to TRBD1 (5 bases). CDR3 length equals 14 residues. Trimming left V 7 bases short and J 0 bases short, with 13 bases between. Germline CDR1 and CDR2: SQVTM and ANQGSEA. The CDR3 DNA reads as TGCAGCGCTCGCGAGGGGTTCTCTGGAAACACCATATATTTT. Its translation: CSAREGFSGNTIYF.

To note about this clonotype: This likely comes from a read error, as the CDR3 has no conserved phenylalanine or tryptophan at its end. This chain links TRBV3-1 with TRBJ2-7; 8 bases align to TRBD2. This CDR3 region has 13 residues. The trim removed 1 base at V and 4 bases at J, leaving 0 bases unmatched. Germline CDR1 and CDR2: LGHDT and YNNKEL (reference sequence). CDR3 amino acids: CASSQGLAYEQYL. The CDR3 DNA reads as TGTGCCAGCAGCCAAGGACTAGCGTACGAGCAGTACCTC.

The gene calls are TRBV2 and TRBJ1-1, with D maybe TRBD1 (5 bases). V gave up 6 bases and J gave up 0 bases, with 14 bases separating them. The CDR3 has 15 residues. Germline lookup yields CDR1 SNHLY and CDR2 FYNNEI. CDR3 sequence reads: CASRVKRQLNTEAFF. CDR3 nucleotides: TGTGCCAGCAGGGTCAAAAGACAGCTGAACACTGAAGCTTTCTTT.

In its sample, this clonotype was seen many times. The chain uses TRBV25-1 and TRBJ1-3; no definite D call. V was clipped by 4 bases and J by 0 bases, with 7 bases between them. The CDR3 consists of 14 residues. The V gene's germline CDR1 is MGHDK and CDR2 SYGVNS. This CDR3 is CASSGTVSGNTIYF. The CDR3 region has the DNA TGTGCCAGCAGTGGGACCGTCTCTGGAAACACCATATATTTT.

This clonotype was detected ten times or more. The gene calls are TRBV5-1 and TRBJ1-4; TRBD1 matches at 7 bases. Germline V gene lookup returns CDR1 SGHRS and CDR2 YFSETQ. The junction had 4 bases not matched to a gene; V was cut back by 2 bases and J by 3 bases. The CDR3 sequence is 15 residues long. CDR3 DNA: TGCGCCAGCAGCTTAAGGACAGGTGCTAATGAAAAACTGTTTTTT. Translated: CASSLRTGANEKLFF. Full variable domain (missing parts from reference TRBV5-1 and TRBJ1-4): KAGVTQTPRYLIKTRGQQVTLSCSPISGHRSVSWYQQTPGQGLQFLFEYFSETQRNKGNFPGRFSGRQFSNSRSEMNVSTLELGDSALYLCASSLRTGANEKLFFGSGTQLSVL.

This clonotype was recorded many times. The chain employs TRBV7-2 and TRBJ1-4, with TRBD1 identical over 9 bases. The V segment lost 1 base and the J segment 12 bases; nucleotides outside the gene matches: 6. From germline, CDR1 is SGHTA and CDR2 FQGNSA. The CDR3 contains 14 residues. DNA for the CDR3: TGTGCCAGCAGCTTAGAGGGACAGGGACGGGAACTGTTTTTT. This translates into CASSLEGQGRELFF.